These 4 T cell receptor beta chains originate from one sample sequenced in a study of T cells in Graves' hyperthyroidism and ophthalmopathy. Researchers took RNA transcripts and amplified the TCR beta CDR3 regions from them. When the TCR CDR3 underwent first-round RT-PCR, the HTBI primer set was used. A single record per CDR3 protein comes from TCRdb applying MiXCR to the multiplex PCR reads. The data hold around 450,000 distinct CDR3 sequences, with approximately 14% observed a single time. Specimen: blood. All receptors derive from a woman aged 18-29 years with Graves' hyperthyroidism.

This clonotype was counted between two and nine times. Here the CDR3 reads CASSTGTGGTEAFF. The CDR3 nucleotides are TGTGCCAGCAGCACCGGGACAGGGGGCACTGAAGCTTTCTTT. The chain couples TRBV6-1 to TRBJ1-1, with 11 bases matching TRBD1. The V segment lost 6 bases and the J segment 4 bases; nucleotides outside the gene matches: 4. This CDR3 has 14 residues. In germline, CDR1 is MNHNS, CDR2 SASEGT.

This clonotype occurred a few times. This may come from a read error, since a much larger clone is one base off. No conserved phenylalanine or tryptophan is present at the end of the CDR3, so a read error is the likely explanation. The chain employs TRBV7-9 and TRBJ2-5, with a tentative D call TRBD2 (6 bases). Trimming took 7 bases from V and 0 from J, leaving 18 bases between them. Germline-derived CDR1 and CDR2 are SEHNR and FQNEAQ (reference sequence). This CDR3 has 16 residues. This chain's CDR3 is CASTSRGGLNQETQYL. The CDR3 DNA reads TGTGCCAGCACTTCGCGGGGAGGCCTTAACCAAGAGACCCAGTACCTC.

In this sample, this clonotype turned up many times. In nucleotides, the CDR3 is TGTGCCAGCAGTTTCGGACAGGGGGTAGGGGGCTACACCTTC. It specifies CASSFGQGVGGYTF. The chain carries TRBV6-1 and TRBJ1-2; TRBD1 matches at 10 bases. Trimming took 5 bases from V and 8 from J; bases not matched to a gene: 8. Per germline, CDR1 MNHNS and CDR2 SASEGT. The CDR3 loop spans 14 amino acids.

The gene calls are TRBV10-1 and TRBJ1-5; the D is unclear. This CDR3 contains 15 residues. Germline V gene data show CDR1 as WNHNN and CDR2 as SYGVQD (reference sequence). V was shortened by 6 bases and J by 0 bases, with 12 bases between the two germline ends. In DNA form, the CDR3 reads TGCGCCAGCAGGGCGGTGGGCGATAGCAATCAGCCCCAGCATTTT. Its protein is CASRAVGDSNQPQHF.